These T cell receptor beta chains were read from a single sample in a study of T-cell memory formation after mild COVID-19. TCRdb re-analysed the 5' RACE reads in MiXCR, keeping a single row per CDR3 protein. This table holds fewer than 150,000 distinct CDR3 sequences, more than 13% found once. The sequenced sample was PBMCs or a T cell subset sorted from them (not recorded which). The receptors originated from an adult woman who had mild COVID-19 (a few samples of this study predate the infection). Cell type and time point are not known. Both conserved end residues are part of each CDR3. D genes are given only for firm matches. Only some rows state a clone size, as once, few, many or a class for expanded clones.

CDR3nt: TGCGCCAGCAGCCAGCTCGATATGAACACTGAAGCTTTCTTT; CDR3aa: CASSQLDMNTEAFF; d_gene: .; abundance: .; v_gene: TRBV5-1; j_gene: TRBJ1-1
CDR3nt: TGCAGTGCTAGAGACTTGAGTCGAAGCTCCTACGAGCAGTACTTC; CDR3aa: CSARDLSRSSYEQYF; d_gene: .; abundance: .; v_gene: TRBV20-1; j_gene: TRBJ2-7
CDR3nt: TGTGCCAGCAGTACCCTGGCAGGGATTTTCACAGATACGCAGTATTTT; CDR3aa: CASSTLAGIFTDTQYF; d_gene: .; abundance: .; v_gene: TRBV12-3/TRBV12-4; j_gene: TRBJ2-3
CDR3nt: TGTGCCAGCAGTCTGGACAGGGACAGCGAGCAGTACTTC; CDR3aa: CASSLDRDSEQYF; d_gene: TRBD1; abundance: few; v_gene: TRBV6-2/TRBV6-3; j_gene: TRBJ2-7
CDR3nt: TGCGCCAGCAGCCAGGCAAGTCGGGGACTCTACGAGCAGTACTTC; CDR3aa: CASSQASRGLYEQYF; d_gene: .; abundance: few; v_gene: TRBV4-1; j_gene: TRBJ2-7
CDR3nt: TGTGCCAGTAGTATGGGCTCGGGGGCCTACGAGCAGTACTTC; CDR3aa: CASSMGSGAYEQYF; d_gene: .; abundance: few; v_gene: TRBV19; j_gene: TRBJ2-7
CDR3nt: TGTGCCAGCAGCCCCACAGTAGTAGCCTACGAGCAGTACTTC; CDR3aa: CASSPTVVAYEQYF; d_gene: .; abundance: few; v_gene: TRBV12-3/TRBV12-4; j_gene: TRBJ2-7
CDR3nt: TGTGCCAGCAGCTTAGGCGTTTCGTGGGAGGACGACACTGAAGCTTTCTTT; CDR3aa: CASSLGVSWEDDTEAFF; d_gene: .; abundance: .; v_gene: TRBV7-9; j_gene: TRBJ1-1
CDR3nt: TGTGCCAGCAGTGAGGGGGACAGATACCGAGAAGCTTTCTTT; CDR3aa: CASSEGDRYREAFF; d_gene: TRBD1; abundance: few; v_gene: TRBV2; j_gene: TRBJ1-1
CDR3nt: TGCGCCAGCAGCCACAACAGGGAAACTGAAGCTTTCTTT; CDR3aa: CASSHNRETEAFF; d_gene: .; abundance: few; v_gene: TRBV4-1; j_gene: TRBJ1-1
CDR3nt: TGTGCCAGCAGCCAGTGGACATCTACCGAAGCTTTCTTT; CDR3aa: CASSQWTSTEAFF; d_gene: .; abundance: few; v_gene: TRBV7-2; j_gene: TRBJ1-1
CDR3nt: TGTGCCAGCAGCGCCTGGTACGAGCAGTACTTC; CDR3aa: CASSAWYEQYF; d_gene: .; abundance: .; v_gene: TRBV11-1; j_gene: TRBJ2-7
CDR3nt: TGTGCCAGCAGTTCGGCCGGGATAGGGACTAACTATGGCTACACCTTC; CDR3aa: CASSSAGIGTNYGYTF; d_gene: .; abundance: .; v_gene: TRBV12-3/TRBV12-4; j_gene: TRBJ1-2
CDR3nt: TGTGCCAGTAGTCTAGCGGGAGGTTTGTTTGGGAATGAGCAGTTCTTC; CDR3aa: CASSLAGGLFGNEQFF; d_gene: TRBD2; abundance: .; v_gene: TRBV19; j_gene: TRBJ2-1
CDR3nt: TGTGCCAGCAGTCAACGGAGGGACACTGAAGCTTTCTTT; CDR3aa: CASSQRRDTEAFF; d_gene: .; abundance: many; v_gene: TRBV27; j_gene: TRBJ1-1
CDR3nt: TGTGCCAGCAGTCCGCTCCCGGGGGAGACCCAGTACTTC; CDR3aa: CASSPLPGETQYF; d_gene: .; abundance: .; v_gene: TRBV6-1; j_gene: TRBJ2-5
CDR3nt: TGTGCCAGCCAACACCTTACGTCGGGGGCTAAGGATACGCAGTATTTT; CDR3aa: CASQHLTSGAKDTQYF; d_gene: .; abundance: .; v_gene: TRBV6-5; j_gene: TRBJ2-3
CDR3nt: TGTGCCAGCAGCTTGGAGGTCAGGGATACGCAGTATTTT; CDR3aa: CASSLEVRDTQYF; d_gene: .; abundance: many; v_gene: TRBV5-5; j_gene: TRBJ2-3
CDR3nt: TGCGCCAGCAGCCTGGACAAGACTGAAGCTTTCTTT; CDR3aa: CASSLDKTEAFF; d_gene: .; abundance: .; v_gene: TRBV4-1; j_gene: TRBJ1-1
CDR3nt: TGTGCCAGCAGCTTCGGAAGGGGGTTGGAGGCCTACAATGAGCAGTTCTTC; CDR3aa: CASSFGRGLEAYNEQFF; d_gene: .; abundance: few; v_gene: TRBV7-9; j_gene: TRBJ2-1
CDR3nt: TGCAGTGCTAGGAGACCCGGCTCCTACGAGCAGTACTTC; CDR3aa: CSARRPGSYEQYF; d_gene: .; abundance: .; v_gene: TRBV20-1; j_gene: TRBJ2-7
CDR3nt: TGTGCCAGCAGTTACTCGATAGGGAGCGGGAAGGAGACCGGGGAGCTGTTTTTT; CDR3aa: CASSYSIGSGKETGELFF; d_gene: TRBD2; abundance: many; v_gene: TRBV6-5; j_gene: TRBJ2-2
CDR3nt: TGTGCCAGCAGTTCAACTTGGGCGGGAGGTAATTCTCTAGCCAAAAACATTCAGTACTTC; CDR3aa: CASSSTWAGGNSLAKNIQYF; d_gene: TRBD2; abundance: .; v_gene: TRBV6-6; j_gene: TRBJ2-4
CDR3nt: TGCGCCAGCAGCCAAGAATCCGCCGTTAGCACAGATACGCAGTATTTT; CDR3aa: CASSQESAVSTDTQYF; d_gene: .; abundance: .; v_gene: TRBV4-3; j_gene: TRBJ2-3
CDR3nt: TGTGCCAGCAGCAAGACAGGGGTGTCAGGAGAGACCCAGTACTTC; CDR3aa: CASSKTGVSGETQYF; d_gene: TRBD1; abundance: few; v_gene: TRBV12-3/TRBV12-4; j_gene: TRBJ2-5
CDR3nt: TGTGCCAGCAGCGCGACTAGCGGGAACACACTTTCCTACAATGAGCAGTTCTTC; CDR3aa: CASSATSGNTLSYNEQFF; d_gene: TRBD2; abundance: few; v_gene: TRBV9; j_gene: TRBJ2-1
CDR3nt: TGCGCCAGCAGCTTGGCCGTGGGGCTCAGCACAGATACGCAGTATTTT; CDR3aa: CASSLAVGLSTDTQYF; d_gene: .; abundance: few; v_gene: TRBV5-1; j_gene: TRBJ2-3
CDR3nt: TGCGCCAGCAGCCAAGTCGGCACAGATACGCAGTATTTT; CDR3aa: CASSQVGTDTQYF; d_gene: .; abundance: .; v_gene: TRBV4-1; j_gene: TRBJ2-3
CDR3nt: TGTGCTAGCAGCCAAACTAGCGGGAGCGAGCAGTACTTC; CDR3aa: CASSQTSGSEQYF; d_gene: TRBD2; abundance: few; v_gene: TRBV7-7; j_gene: TRBJ2-7
CDR3nt: TGTGCCAGCAGCGTTCCGGGACTAGGCTCCTACGAGCAGTACTTC; CDR3aa: CASSVPGLGSYEQYF; d_gene: TRBD2; abundance: .; v_gene: TRBV7-9; j_gene: TRBJ2-7
CDR3nt: TGTGCCAGCAGCGGACAGGGCTACGAGCAGTACTTC; CDR3aa: CASSGQGYEQYF; d_gene: TRBD1; abundance: few; v_gene: TRBV7-9; j_gene: TRBJ2-7
CDR3nt: TGTGCCAGCAGCTCACCAGGGTGGGACACTGAAGCTTTCTTT; CDR3aa: CASSSPGWDTEAFF; d_gene: .; abundance: few; v_gene: TRBV5-6; j_gene: TRBJ1-1
CDR3nt: TGCAGTGCTAGAAGGGCGGAAGGGAACTATGGCTACACCTTC; CDR3aa: CSARRAEGNYGYTF; d_gene: .; abundance: few; v_gene: TRBV20-1; j_gene: TRBJ1-2
CDR3nt: TGTGCCAGCAGCTTAGTTATGGGACAGGGGTCTGAAGCTTTCTTT; CDR3aa: CASSLVMGQGSEAFF; d_gene: TRBD1; abundance: .; v_gene: TRBV11-2; j_gene: TRBJ1-1
CDR3nt: TGTGCCAGCAGTTTATGGGCAGGGGGCCAACACGAGCAGTACTTC; CDR3aa: CASSLWAGGQHEQYF; d_gene: TRBD1; abundance: many; v_gene: TRBV27; j_gene: TRBJ2-7
CDR3nt: TGTGCCACCAGTGATAGGACCGAGGGGGATACGCAGTATTTT; CDR3aa: CATSDRTEGDTQYF; d_gene: .; abundance: few; v_gene: TRBV24-1; j_gene: TRBJ2-3
CDR3nt: TGCAGCGTTGCCGGGACAGGCCTTGATGAGACCCAGTACTTC; CDR3aa: CSVAGTGLDETQYF; d_gene: TRBD1; abundance: few; v_gene: TRBV29-1; j_gene: TRBJ2-5
CDR3nt: TGTGCCAGCAGCCCCAGGGGGCGGCCGGTTAGCGGCACTGAAGCTTTCTTT; CDR3aa: CASSPRGRPVSGTEAFF; d_gene: TRBD1; abundance: .; v_gene: TRBV12-3/TRBV12-4; j_gene: TRBJ1-1
CDR3nt: TGTGCCTGGATTAGGGACCGAAGGAACACTGAAGCTTTCTTT; CDR3aa: CAWIRDRRNTEAFF; d_gene: .; abundance: .; v_gene: TRBV30; j_gene: TRBJ1-1
CDR3nt: TGTGCCAGCAGTTCCCTGGGACTAGCGGACCCCCAGTACTTC; CDR3aa: CASSSLGLADPQYF; d_gene: TRBD2; abundance: few; v_gene: TRBV27; j_gene: TRBJ2-5
CDR3nt: TGCGCCAGCAGCTTGTTGGGGGTCTCCTACAATGAGCAGTTCTTC; CDR3aa: CASSLLGVSYNEQFF; d_gene: .; abundance: few; v_gene: TRBV5-1; j_gene: TRBJ2-1
CDR3nt: TGTGCCAGCAGCGTCGGGACTCCCAATGAGCAGTTCTTC; CDR3aa: CASSVGTPNEQFF; d_gene: .; abundance: .; v_gene: TRBV9; j_gene: TRBJ2-1
CDR3nt: TGTGCCAGCAGTTTACTCCAGGAGGGTGAAAAACTGTTTTTT; CDR3aa: CASSLLQEGEKLFF; d_gene: .; abundance: .; v_gene: TRBV12-3/TRBV12-4; j_gene: TRBJ1-4
CDR3nt: TGTGCCACCAGCAGCGCTACAGGGAAAGAAGCTTTCTTT; CDR3aa: CATSSATGKEAFF; d_gene: .; abundance: .; v_gene: TRBV15; j_gene: TRBJ1-1
CDR3nt: TGTGCCAGCAGCTTGGCAGGTTTGGGTTTCTACGAGCAGTACTTC; CDR3aa: CASSLAGLGFYEQYF; d_gene: .; abundance: .; v_gene: TRBV5-5; j_gene: TRBJ2-7
CDR3nt: TGTGCCAGCAGTTACGACAGTTTTGGCACTGAAGCTTTCTTT; CDR3aa: CASSYDSFGTEAFF; d_gene: .; abundance: few; v_gene: TRBV27; j_gene: TRBJ1-1